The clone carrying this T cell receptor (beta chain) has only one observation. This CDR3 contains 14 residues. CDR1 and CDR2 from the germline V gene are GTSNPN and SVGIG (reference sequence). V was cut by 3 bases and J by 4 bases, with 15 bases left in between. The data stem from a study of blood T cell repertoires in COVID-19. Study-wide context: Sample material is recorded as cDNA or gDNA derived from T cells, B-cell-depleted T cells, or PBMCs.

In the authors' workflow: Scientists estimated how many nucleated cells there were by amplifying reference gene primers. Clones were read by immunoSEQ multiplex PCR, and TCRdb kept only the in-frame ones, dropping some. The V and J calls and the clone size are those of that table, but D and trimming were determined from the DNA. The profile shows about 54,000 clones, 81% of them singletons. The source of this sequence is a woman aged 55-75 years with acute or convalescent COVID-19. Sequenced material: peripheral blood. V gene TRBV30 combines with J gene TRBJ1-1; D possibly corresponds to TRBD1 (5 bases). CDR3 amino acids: CAWRGREPSTEAFF. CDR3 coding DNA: TGTGCCTGGAGAGGCAGGGAACCATCCACTGAAGCTTTCTTT.